The entry that follows covers one T cell receptor (beta chain) sequence. This sample was included in a study of blood T cell repertoires in COVID-19. TCRdb's table, derived via immunoSEQ multiplex PCR, lists solely in-frame clones and lacks some. This table has more than 150,000 clones, around 84% appearing once. With V trimmed by 0 bases and J by 8 bases, 8 bases remained unmatched. CDR1 is SGHVS and CDR2 is FQNEAQ in the germline V gene. This CDR3 is built from 16 residues. The receptor comes from a man aged 45-65 years with active or convalescent COVID-19. The V call is TRBV7-8, the J call TRBJ2-5, with 11 bases identical to TRBD2. The sequenced material came from peripheral blood. This CDR3 reads CASSLASWLAGGTQYF. The DNA of the CDR3 is TGTGCCAGCAGCTTAGCGTCGTGGCTAGCGGGGGGTACCCAGTACTTC.